These 19 T cell receptor beta chains were sequenced from one sample in a study of regulatory T cells in long-lasting Graves disease. Time point: persistent/refractory GD, antithyroid drugs over 5 years with positive TRAb. PBMC-derived RNA was used for the TCR library. Arm-PCR of CDR3 regions with iRepertoire HTBI primers generated TCR beta libraries. Each CDR3 protein is one row after TCRdb ran MiXCR on the multiplex PCR reads. Of 300,000 or so distinct CDR3 sequences in the sample, 15% to 20% are singletons; the top ten hold 29%. This specimen was peripheral blood mononuclear cells (PBMCs), taken when the disease was refractory, from a patient treated with antithyroid drugs. The receptors originated from a female donor with Graves disease.

Worth noting for this clonotype: A much larger clonotype is one base distant, so this may be a read error. This chain uses TRBV7-2 with TRBJ2-5; either TRBD1 or TRBD2 may fit D (7 bases each). The CDR3 covers 16 residues. In germline, CDR1 is SGHTA, CDR2 FQGNSA. V was cut by 5 bases and J by 7 bases, with 23 bases left in between. CDR3 residues: CASSQKGTVRGGTQYF. Here the CDR3 DNA reads TGTGCCAGCAGCCAAAAGGGGACAGTCCGCGGGGGGACCCAGTACTTC.

The V gene is TRBV12-3 or TRBV12-4, the J gene TRBJ2-7; D is ambiguous. V was shortened by 2 bases and J by 7 bases, with 21 bases between the two germline ends. The CDR3 is made up of 16 amino acids. The CDR3 DNA follows: TGTGCCAGCAGTTTAAGAGACATACCGACTCCGGAAGAGCAGTACTTC. Its protein product is CASSLRDIPTPEEQYF.

This clonotype appeared many times. V and J are TRBV28 and TRBJ2-7; 7 positions agree with TRBD2. The CDR3 has 16 amino acids. In germline, CDR1 is MDHEN, CDR2 SYDVKM. After removal of 5 bases from V and 5 bases from J, the junction contained 15 bases not matched to a gene. The CDR3 DNA follows: TGTGCCAGCAGTCCTCTGTGGGGAGGGAGGTTCGACGAGCAGTACTTC. It encodes CASSPLWGGRFDEQYF.

This chain uses TRBV20-1 with TRBJ1-2; the D is unclear. CDR3 length: 14 residues. V was pared by 2 bases and J by 0 bases, with 10 bases between. Germline assignment: CDR1 DFQATT and CDR2 SNEGSKA (reference sequence). The CDR3 spells CSARHETSNYGYTF. CDR3 sequence (DNA): TGCAGTGCTAGACATGAGACCTCTAACTATGGCTACACCTTC.

This clonotype was counted ten times or more. This rearrangement joins TRBV20-1 to TRBJ2-2; D is perhaps TRBD2 (5 bases). From germline, CDR1 is DFQATT and CDR2 SNEGSKA (reference sequence). Between the trimmed V and J ends, which lost 3 bases and 1 base, there was a span of 12 bases. The CDR3 extends over 15 amino acids. The CDR3 spells CSARNGSRNTGELFF. CDR3 bases: TGCAGTGCTAGGAATGGGAGCCGGAACACCGGGGAGCTGTTTTTT.

This clonotype was detected a few times. The V call is TRBV19, the J call TRBJ1-4, with 7 bases matching TRBD1. In germline, CDR1 is LNHDA, CDR2 SQIVND (reference sequence). Trimming at V came to 0 bases and at J to 8 bases, leaving 6 bases not matched to a gene. There are 15 residues in the CDR3. The CDR3 region has the DNA TGTGCCAGTAGTATAGATCGGACAGGAGTCGAAAAACTGTTTTTT. This codes for CASSIDRTGVEKLFF.

This clonotype was counted only a few times. A much more abundant neighbour one base away suggests this may be a read error. The chain recombines TRBV6-5 with TRBJ2-2; 9 bases line up with TRBD1. This CDR3 region has 14 residues. V shed 4 bases, J shed 4 bases, and the junction held 1 base outside the gene matches. Germline CDR1 is MNHEY and CDR2 is SVGAGI. CDR3 sequence reads: CASSWTGATGELFF. CDR3 coding DNA: TGTGCCAGCAGTTGGACAGGGGCCACCGGGGAGCTGTTTTTT.

This chain links TRBV24-1 with TRBJ2-1; 7 bases align to TRBD2. V lost 6 bases and J lost 6; bases outside the gene matches: 7. Germline CDR1 is KGHDR and CDR2 is SFDVKD. This CDR3 contains 14 residues. For the CDR3, the DNA is TGTGCCACCAGTAGCGGGGCCCGGGGCAATGAGCAGTTCTTC. Its translation is CATSSGARGNEQFF.

The genes are TRBV5-1 and TRBJ2-5, with 8 positions matching TRBD2. Germline values: CDR1 SGHRS, CDR2 YFSETQ. The CDR3 is 15 residues long. V was pared by 4 bases and J by 5 bases, with 10 bases of the junction left unmatched. CDR3 loop: CASSAAQREWETQYF. The CDR3 bases are TGCGCCAGCAGCGCTGCGCAGCGGGAGTGGGAGACCCAGTACTTC.

This clonotype has just a few counts. The chain has TRBV19 and TRBJ2-1; tentative D call: TRBD1 (6 bases). Germline CDR1 reads LNHDA; CDR2 reads SQIVND (reference sequence). V lost 7 bases and J 7 bases, leaving 17 bases between the germline ends. The CDR3 length is 14 residues. CDR3 amino acids: CASNQAGVGNEQFF. The CDR3, as DNA: TGTGCCAGTAACCAGGCAGGGGTTGGTAATGAGCAGTTCTTC.

This clonotype was found many times. The chain uses TRBV27 and TRBJ1-2, with 8 nucleotides matching TRBD1. This CDR3 is built from 13 residues. The J segment lost 6 bases and the V segment lost 7 bases, leaving 7 bases of the junction unmatched. Germline V lookup: CDR1 MNHEY, CDR2 SMNVEV (reference sequence). The CDR3 sequence: CASTTGQGHGYTF. The CDR3 DNA is TGTGCCAGCACCACAGGACAGGGTCATGGCTACACCTTC.

This chain uses TRBV7-2 with TRBJ1-3; 8 bases are a match to TRBD1. The CDR3 runs 14 residues. Trimming removed 3 bases from V and 8 bases from J; junction bases left unmatched: 6. The germline CDR1 and CDR2 sequences are SGHTA and FQGNSA. The CDR3 loop is CASSFPGGAYTIYF. For the CDR3, the DNA is TGTGCCAGCAGCTTTCCAGGGGGCGCATACACCATATATTTT.

This clonotype has only a few counts. This sequence joins TRBV19 and TRBJ2-7, with a weak D call TRBD2 (5 bases). Germline values: CDR1 LNHDA, CDR2 SQIVND (reference sequence). Trimming removed 6 bases from V and 3 bases from J, with 18 bases in between. The CDR3 totals 15 residues. The CDR3 nucleotides are TGTGCCAGTAGCATCGCACGGACTGGTAACTACGAGCAGTACTTC. This gives the protein CASSIARTGNYEQYF.

This clonotype was seen more than once but under ten times. The chain has TRBV5-4 and TRBJ1-5, with D hard to call. Germline V CDR1 and CDR2: SGHNT, YYREEE (reference sequence). V lost 6 bases, J lost 3 bases, and 19 bases lay in between. The CDR3 runs 16 residues. CDR3 loop: CASTPVAGSINQPQHF. CDR3 bases: TGTGCCAGCACCCCTGTCGCGGGGTCGATCAATCAGCCCCAGCATTTT. The whole variable domain, remainder taken from reference TRBV5-4 and TRBJ1-5, is ETGVTQSPTHLIKTRGQQVTLRCSSQSGHNTVSWYQQALGQGPQFIFQYYREEENGRGNFPPRFSGLQFPNYSSELNVNALELDDSALYLCASTPVAGSINQPQHFGDGTRLSIL.

The table lists this clonotype with many counts. The chain couples TRBV27 to TRBJ1-2; TRBD1 might be the D (5 bases). Germline V gives CDR1 MNHEY, CDR2 SMNVEV (reference sequence). With 2 bases removed from V and 8 bases from J, the gap between germline ends came to 15 bases. This CDR3 region has 14 residues. The CDR3 nucleotides read TGTGCCAGCAGTTTAAGATCGGGGGTCGGGGGCTACACCTTC. Protein sequence: CASSLRSGVGGYTF.

Ten or more counts support this clonotype. The chain employs TRBV12-3 or TRBV12-4 and TRBJ2-2, with 10 bases matching TRBD1. CDR3 size: 16 residues. V dropped 6 bases and J dropped 2; count of bases not matched to a gene: 6. In DNA form, the CDR3 reads TGTGCCAGCAGACAAGACAGGGGGCTAAACACCGGGGAGCTGTTTTTT. Its translation is CASRQDRGLNTGELFF.

V gene TRBV30 combines with J gene TRBJ2-7; 11 nucleotides match TRBD2. V trimming: 0 bases; J trimming: 3 bases; junction bases outside the gene matches: 13. The length of the CDR3 is 18 residues. The germline V gene encodes CDR1 GTSNPN and CDR2 SVGIG (reference sequence). The CDR3 DNA reads TGTGCCTGGAGTGTACTAGGTAGCGGGAGGGCCCCGTTCTACGAGCAGTACTTC. This translates into CAWSVLGSGRAPFYEQYF.

This clonotype was counted only a few times. CDR3 coding DNA: TGTGCCAGCAGCCAAGATTTTGGGACCTCTGGGGCCAACGTCCTGACTTTC. It is translated as CASSQDFGTSGANVLTF. This rearrangement joins TRBV3-1 to TRBJ2-6; the D call may be TRBD1 or TRBD2 (5 bases each). Germline CDR1 LGHDT, CDR2 YNNKEL (reference sequence). V shed 0 bases and J shed 0 bases, with 9 bases lying between them. The length of the CDR3 is 17 residues.

This clonotype was recorded only once. This rearrangement joins TRBV6-2 or TRBV6-3 to TRBJ1-5; 7 bases line up with TRBD1. J lost 5 bases, V lost 7 bases, and 2 bases had no gene match. CDR1 and CDR2 from the germline V gene are MNHEY and SVGEGT. The CDR3 covers 12 residues. CDR3 in DNA: TGTGCCAGCATCAGGGGGGATCAGCCCCAGCATTTT. Amino acids: CASIRGDQPQHF.